The entry below gives a single T cell receptor (beta chain) sequence along with its context. Antigen: not known. The record originates from a study of T-cell reconstitution after alpha-beta-depleted transplantation in children. For TCRbeta, the library was prepared with unique molecular identifiers. One entry per CDR3 protein results from TCRdb running MiXCR on the PCR reads. The sample has 530,000 or so distinct CDR3 sequences, 27% seen once. General study points: Counts and diversity of T cells one year after transplant came mostly from newly produced T cells. The origin of alpha-beta T cells about two months after transplant was reportedly several hundred expanded graft clones.

Trimming took 1 base from V and 3 from J, leaving 22 bases between them. CDR1 and CDR2 (germline): LGHDT, YNNKEL (reference sequence). The CDR3 length is 19 residues. The clonotype originates from a boy younger than two with Wiskott-Aldrich syndrome, due to receive a stem cell transplant. V is TRBV3-1 and J is TRBJ2-1; the D gene could be TRBD1 or TRBD2 (5 bases each). The sample consisted of PBMCs, taken before TCRalphabeta/CD19-depleted stem cell transplant. The CDR3 spells CASSQVWGWGYVLYNEQFF. For the CDR3, the DNA is TGTGCCAGCAGCCAAGTTTGGGGGTGGGGGTACGTTCTCTACAATGAGCAGTTCTTC.